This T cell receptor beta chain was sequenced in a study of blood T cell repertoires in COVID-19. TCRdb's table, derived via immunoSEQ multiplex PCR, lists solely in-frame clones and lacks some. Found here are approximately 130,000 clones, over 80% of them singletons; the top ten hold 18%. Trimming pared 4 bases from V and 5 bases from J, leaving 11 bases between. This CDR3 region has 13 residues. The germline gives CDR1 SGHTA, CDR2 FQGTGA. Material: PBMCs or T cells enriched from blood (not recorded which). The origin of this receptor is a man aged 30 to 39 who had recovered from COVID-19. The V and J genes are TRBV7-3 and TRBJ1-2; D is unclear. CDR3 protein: CASSSPGGYGYTF. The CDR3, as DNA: TGTGCCAGCAGCTCCCCGGGCGGGTATGGCTACACCTTC.